The 25 T cell receptor beta chains below were found in one sample sequenced in a study of long-term antiretroviral therapy in people with HIV. Investigators performed immunoSEQ version v3.0 at survey level. Here immunoSEQ multiplex PCR was the method, and the copy in TCRdb shows in-frame clones only, minus some. The table shows roughly 14,000 clones, with more than 65% occurring only once. Sequenced material: unsorted PBMCs, taken 0.4 years after starting antiretroviral therapy. The source is a man aged 30-40 years with HIV.

J is TRBJ2-7 and V is TRBV4-2; D perhaps matches TRBD2 (5 bases). Germline V lookup: CDR1 LGHNA, CDR2 YNFKEQ. V shed 2 bases and J shed 4 bases, with 15 bases lying between them. There are 15 residues in the CDR3. The CDR3 here is CASSQFRTGIYEQYF. The CDR3 coding sequence is TGTGCCAGCAGCCAATTTAGAACGGGGATTTACGAGCAGTACTTC.

The genes are TRBV5-6 and TRBJ2-3, with 8 positions matching TRBD2. The V segment lost 5 bases and the J segment 1 base; nucleotides outside the gene matches: 3. This CDR3 comprises 14 residues. Per germline, CDR1 SGHDT and CDR2 YYEEEE. The chain's CDR3 is CASSSRGGTDTQYF. The CDR3 coding sequence is TGTGCCAGCAGTTCGCGGGGGGGCACAGATACGCAGTATTTT. Complete variable domain (other parts from reference TRBV5-6 and TRBJ2-3): DAGVTQSPTHLIKTRGQQVTLRCSPKSGHDTVSWYQQALGQGPQFIFQYYEEEERQRGNFPDRFSGHQFPNYSSELNVNALLLGDSALYLCASSSRGGTDTQYFGPGTRLTVL.

This clone has only one observation. This chain links TRBV19 with TRBJ2-6, with a possible D match to TRBD2 (6 bases). CDR3 length equals 17 residues. Trimming pared 0 bases from V and 0 bases from J, leaving 9 bases between. CDR1 and CDR2 (germline): LNHDA, SQIVND (reference sequence). CDR3 nucleotide sequence: TGTGCCAGTAGTATAGATGCGGGGATCTCTGGGGCCAACGTCCTGACTTTC. Its protein product is CASSIDAGISGANVLTF.

The rearrangement joins TRBV6-1 to TRBJ1-4; 7 bases line up with TRBD1. Trimming at V came to 6 bases and at J to 3 bases, leaving 4 bases not matched to a gene. Germline-derived CDR1 and CDR2 are MNHNS and SASEGT. CDR3 length equals 14 residues. The CDR3 protein is CASRATGSNEKLFF. Written as DNA, the CDR3 is TGTGCCAGCAGAGCGACAGGGTCTAATGAAAAACTGTTTTTT.

The chain has TRBV28 and TRBJ2-5, with unresolved D. The V end lost 1 base, the J end lost 7 bases, and 10 bases lay between the germline ends. Germline assignment: CDR1 MDHEN and CDR2 SYDVKM. The CDR3 extends over 13 amino acids. The CDR3: CASSLSPRGTQYF. Here the CDR3 DNA reads TGTGCCAGCAGTTTATCCCCCCGTGGGACCCAGTACTTC.

V is TRBV6-5 and J is TRBJ2-7; possibly TRBD1 for D (6 bases). Germline CDR1 is MNHEY and CDR2 is SVGAGI. Trimming removed 2 bases at V and 0 bases at J, with 14 bases between. The CDR3 extends over 16 amino acids. CDR3 DNA sequence: TGTGCCAGCAGTTACGCAAGGCAGGGGCTCTCCTACGAGCAGTACTTC. It encodes CASSYARQGLSYEQYF.

The chain combines TRBV7-9 with TRBJ2-5; the D call may be TRBD1 or TRBD2 (6 bases each). V was trimmed by 1 base and J by 5 bases, leaving 11 bases between them. Germline V gives CDR1 SEHNR, CDR2 FQNEAQ (reference sequence). This CDR3 has 14 amino acids. CDR3 in amino acids: CASSLGGGLETQYF. The CDR3 DNA reads TGTGCCAGCAGCTTAGGAGGGGGGTTGGAGACCCAGTACTTC.

CDR3 coding DNA: TGTGCCAGCAGCCAAGATATGACAGCTGAGGAAGGAGAGACCCAGTACTTC. Its translation: CASSQDMTAEEGETQYF. This chain links TRBV4-2 with TRBJ2-5; a possible D gene is TRBD1 (5 bases). V was trimmed by 0 bases and J by 4 bases, leaving 18 bases between them. The CDR3 totals 17 residues. Germline V gives CDR1 LGHNA, CDR2 YNFKEQ.

The J gene is TRBJ2-2, the V gene TRBV21-1; TRBD2 reflects the table's D call only, with no check against the DNA. TRBV21-1 is a pseudogene segment. The CDR3 has 18 residues. The CDR3 region has the DNA TGTGCCAGCACTCTGGAACTAGCGGCCCTAGGGGCAGCCGGGGAGCTGTTTTTT. This codes for CASTLELAALGAAGELFF.

This sequence joins TRBV5-4 and TRBJ2-7; TRBD2 might be the D (7 bases). Germline V lookup: CDR1 SGHNT, CDR2 YYREEE (reference sequence). This CDR3 spans 15 amino acids. The ends were cut back, 2 bases at V and 1 base at J, with 13 bases in the middle. The chain's CDR3 is CASSFWGGASYEQYF. Written as DNA, the CDR3 is TGTGCCAGCAGCTTTTGGGGGGGGGCTTCCTACGAGCAGTACTTC. The full variable domain, rest sourced from reference TRBV5-4 and TRBJ2-7, is ETGVTQSPTHLIKTRGQQVTLRCSSQSGHNTVSWYQQALGQGPQFIFQYYREEENGRGNFPPRFSGLQFPNYSSELNVNALELDDSALYLCASSFWGGASYEQYFGPGTRLTVT.

The V call is TRBV25-1, the J call TRBJ2-3; D gene unclear. CDR3 length: 15 amino acids. Germline V lookup: CDR1 MGHDK, CDR2 SYGVNS. V lost 3 bases, J lost 1 base, and 11 bases lay in between. The CDR3 is CASSEGKFGTDTQYF. The DNA for the CDR3 is TGTGCCAGCAGTGAGGGCAAGTTCGGCACAGATACGCAGTATTTT. The variable domain in full, with the rest retrieved from reference TRBV25-1 and TRBJ2-3, is EADIYQTPRYLVIGTGKKITLECSQTMGHDKMYWYQQDPGMELHLIHYSYGVNSTEKGDLSSESTVSRIRTEHFPLTLESARPSHTSQYLCASSEGKFGTDTQYFGPGTRLTVL.

Concerning this clone: The sample carries other DNA sequences with the same CDR3. The rearrangement joins TRBV5-8 to TRBJ2-7, with TRBD1 matching over 8 bases. The germline V gene encodes CDR1 SGHTS and CDR2 YDEGEE. The CDR3 runs 14 residues. V trimming: 5 bases; J trimming: 1 base; junction bases outside the gene matches: 5. The CDR3 spells CASSFRDRSYEQYF. The CDR3 bases are TGTGCCAGCAGTTTCCGGGACAGGTCCTACGAGCAGTACTTC.

The chain combines TRBV6-1 with TRBJ2-5, with 8 bases matching TRBD2. CDR3 length: 15 residues. V trimming: 6 bases; J trimming: 3 bases; junction bases outside the gene matches: 9. From germline, CDR1 is MNHNS and CDR2 SASEGT. The CDR3 DNA is TGTGCCAGCAGCCTTGCTAAACTAGCGGAAGAGACCCAGTACTTC. It is translated as CASSLAKLAEETQYF.

The chain has TRBV7-2 and TRBJ2-7, with TRBD2 identical over 8 bases. This CDR3 comprises 15 residues. CDR1 is SGHTA, CDR2 FQGNSA, per germline. V shed 4 bases, J shed 6 bases, and the junction held 11 bases outside the gene matches. CDR3 loop: CASSSRTIGGVEQYF. For the CDR3, the DNA is TGTGCCAGCAGCTCCCGGACTATCGGGGGGGTCGAGCAGTACTTC.

V usage is TRBV6-1 and J usage is TRBJ2-1; unclear D gene. Between the trimmed V and J ends, which lost 5 bases and 1 base, there was a span of 6 bases. The germline CDR1 and CDR2 sequences are MNHNS and SASEGT. The CDR3 is 13 residues long. For the CDR3, the DNA is TGTGCCAGCAGTCCTAGGTCCTACAATGAGCAGTTCTTC. As protein: CASSPRSYNEQFF.

This clone has a single count. The genes are TRBV7-7 and TRBJ2-1; 7 positions match TRBD2. The length of the CDR3 is 13 residues. In germline, CDR1 is SSHAT, CDR2 FNYEAQ (reference sequence). With 5 bases clipped from V and 8 bases from J, the junction kept 6 bases outside the gene matches. The CDR3 sequence: CASSSGEDDEQFF. In nucleotides, the CDR3 is TGTGCCAGCAGCAGCGGGGAGGACGATGAGCAGTTCTTC.

The gene calls are TRBV20-1 and TRBJ2-7, with D unclear. This CDR3 is built from 10 residues. Germline V CDR1 and CDR2: DFQATT, SNEGSKA (reference sequence). V was shortened by 6 bases and J by 3 bases, with 6 bases between the two germline ends. The CDR3, as DNA: TGCAGTGCCTACTTCTACGAGCAGTACTTC. It encodes CSAYFYEQYF.

This clone appeared once. CDR3: CASSFGRTGLGDYEQYF. The CDR3, as DNA: TGTGCCAGCAGCTTCGGTCGGACAGGATTAGGGGACTACGAGCAGTACTTC. The gene calls are TRBV5-4 and TRBJ2-7, with 7 bases that match TRBD1. The length of the CDR3 is 17 residues. V trimming: 2 bases; J trimming: 3 bases; junction bases outside the gene matches: 14. Germline V gene lookup returns CDR1 SGHNT and CDR2 YYREEE (reference sequence).

The chain is built from TRBV2 and TRBJ2-1, with D possibly being TRBD1 (6 bases). Germline loops: CDR1 SNHLY, CDR2 FYNNEI. V was shortened by 2 bases and J by 7 bases, with 15 bases between the two germline ends. This CDR3 has 15 residues. This CDR3 reads CASSERDQGQNEQFF. CDR3 coding DNA: TGTGCCAGCAGTGAACGGGACCAGGGGCAGAATGAGCAGTTCTTC. Drawing the rest from reference TRBV2 and TRBJ2-1, the complete variable domain is EPEVTQTPSHQVTQMGQEVILRCVPISNHLYFYWYRQILGQKVEFLVSFYNNEISEKSEIFDDQFSVERPDGSNFTLKIRSTKLEDSAMYFCASSERDQGQNEQFFGPGTRLTVL.

This clone was recorded a few times. The chain uses TRBV15 and TRBJ2-7, with 11 nucleotides matching TRBD2. Germline CDR1 LNHNV, CDR2 YYDKDF (reference sequence). There are 14 residues in the CDR3. V lost 4 bases, J lost 6 bases, and 5 bases stayed unmatched. This CDR3 is CATSISGRASEQYF. In nucleotides, the CDR3 is TGTGCCACCAGCATTAGCGGGAGGGCCAGCGAGCAGTACTTC.

The rearrangement joins TRBV5-4 to TRBJ2-1, with TRBD2 identical over 8 bases. Germline assignment: CDR1 SGHNT and CDR2 YYREEE (reference sequence). The V gene end was trimmed by 1 base and the J gene end by 9 bases; junction bases not matched to a gene: 9. CDR3 size: 15 residues. CDR3 region: CASSLTSGGVGEQFF. The CDR3 DNA is TGTGCCAGCAGCTTGACTAGCGGTGGGGTTGGTGAGCAGTTCTTC.

The V and J genes are TRBV19 and TRBJ2-4; D ambiguous. V was clipped by 3 bases and J by 0 bases, with 12 bases between them. Germline CDR1 reads LNHDA; CDR2 reads SQIVND (reference sequence). The CDR3 length is 16 residues. The CDR3 here is CASSISEMRAKNIQYF. The CDR3 DNA reads TGTGCCAGTAGTATCTCGGAGATGAGAGCCAAAAACATTCAGTACTTC.

The V and J genes are TRBV7-9 and TRBJ1-5, with D perhaps TRBD1 (5 bases). CDR3 length: 17 residues. From germline, CDR1 is SEHNR and CDR2 FQNEAQ (reference sequence). Trimming pared 0 bases from V and 2 bases from J, leaving 14 bases between. CDR3 residues: CASSLAGGEFGNQPQHF. CDR3 bases: TGTGCCAGCAGCTTAGCGGGGGGGGAATTCGGCAATCAGCCCCAGCATTTT.

This clone was detected once. J is TRBJ1-3 and V is TRBV18; D is uncertain. Per germline, CDR1 KGHSH and CDR2 LQKENI. V lost 0 bases, J lost 0 bases, and 9 bases lay in between. This CDR3 region has 16 residues. CDR3 in DNA: TGTGCCAGCTCACCACCGGCGGGGAGCTCTGGAAACACCATATATTTT. Encoded protein: CASSPPAGSSGNTIYF.

This sequence joins TRBV11-3 and TRBJ2-1, with 14 bases lining up with TRBD2. The CDR3 is 17 amino acids. CDR1 is SGHNT and CDR2 is YENEEA in the germline V gene. V lost 4 bases, J lost 0 bases, and 2 bases stayed unmatched. The CDR3 region is CASSSGTSGSSYNEQFF. For the CDR3, the DNA is TGTGCCAGCAGCTCTGGGACTAGCGGGAGCTCCTACAATGAGCAGTTCTTC.